The next 9 T cell receptor beta chains were all read from a single sample in a study of blood T cell repertoires in COVID-19. The data were produced by immunoSEQ multiplex PCR, yet TCRdb's version contains in-frame clones alone and is incomplete. The data hold 200,000 to 250,000 clones, with around nine tenths observed a single time. Sequenced: PBMCs or T cells enriched from blood (not recorded which). Receptors were obtained from a woman younger than 45 who had recovered from COVID-19.

Comment on this clone: At the DNA level, this CDR3 is encoded by other sequences in the same sample as well. J is TRBJ1-2 and V is TRBV19; 7 bases line up with TRBD1. The germline V gene has CDR1 LNHDA and CDR2 SQIVND (reference sequence). V shed 4 bases and J 5 bases; nucleotides not matched to a gene: 1. CDR3 length: 12 amino acids. CDR3 sequence (DNA): TGTGCCAGTAGTAGGGACAGTTATGGCTACACCTTC. Translated: CASSRDSYGYTF.

This chain uses TRBV20-1 with TRBJ2-5; no firm D call. CDR1 is DFQATT, CDR2 SNEGSKA, per germline (reference sequence). The CDR3 extends over 13 amino acids. The germline V and J ends were trimmed by 3 bases and 0 bases, with 8 bases remaining between them. CDR3 in DNA: TGCAGTGCTAGTCTCGACTACCAAGAGACCCAGTACTTC. It codes for CSASLDYQETQYF.

J is TRBJ1-5 and V is TRBV5-6, with D possibly being TRBD1 (5 bases). This CDR3 has 15 amino acids. CDR1 is SGHDT and CDR2 is YYEEEE in the germline V gene. V was clipped by 3 bases and J by 3 bases, with 13 bases between them. This chain's CDR3 is CASSSGGGLNQPQHF. The CDR3, as DNA: TGTGCCAGCAGCTCCGGGGGAGGGCTCAATCAGCCCCAGCATTTT.

The CDR3 is CASSLFSGVVTNEQFF. CDR3 nucleotides: TGTGCCAGCAGTTTATTCTCCGGGGTCGTTACGAATGAGCAGTTCTTC. This chain joins TRBV28 and TRBJ2-1, with D possibly being TRBD2 (5 bases). Trimming removed 1 base at V and 7 bases at J, with 17 bases between. CDR3 size: 16 residues. The germline gives CDR1 MDHEN, CDR2 SYDVKM.

This clone was counted only a few times. The chain uses TRBV20-1 and TRBJ1-4; 7 bases agree with TRBD1. This CDR3 is built from 16 residues. Germline CDR1 is DFQATT and CDR2 is SNEGSKA (reference sequence). V dropped 3 bases and J dropped 5; count of bases not matched to a gene: 12. The CDR3, as DNA: TGCAGTGCTAGTCCCCTGACCGGGACAGTGAATGAAAAACTGTTTTTT. It yields the protein CSASPLTGTVNEKLFF.

The V call is TRBV12-5, the J call TRBJ2-1, with D perhaps TRBD2 (5 bases). This CDR3 has 14 residues. Germline V gene sequence: CDR1 LGHNT, CDR2 FRNRAP. V was cut by 3 bases and J by 7 bases, with 13 bases left in between. In DNA, the CDR3 is TGTGCTAGTGGTTTTGATACCACGGGGAATGAGCAGTTCTTC. Amino acid sequence: CASGFDTTGNEQFF.

The rearrangement links TRBV7-6 to TRBJ2-3, with 7 bases matching TRBD2. Per the germline V gene, CDR1 is SGHVS and CDR2 is FNYEAQ. This CDR3 has 14 amino acids. The junction had 4 bases not matched to a gene; V was cut back by 5 bases and J by 2 bases. CDR3 DNA sequence: TGTGCCAGCAGCCCTCAGCGGGACACAGATACGCAGTATTTT. This gives the protein CASSPQRDTDTQYF.

The CDR3: CASSLAQGVYATEAFF. The DNA for the CDR3 is TGCGCCAGCAGCTTGGCTCAGGGGGTTTATGCTACTGAAGCTTTCTTT. The V and J genes are TRBV5-1 and TRBJ1-1; 7 bases fit TRBD1. Germline trimming cut 0 bases from V and 5 bases from J; bases unmatched to any gene: 10. Germline-derived CDR1 and CDR2 are SGHRS and YFSETQ. The CDR3 extends over 16 amino acids.

The chain uses TRBV19 and TRBJ2-3, with 8 bases aligning to TRBD2. J was trimmed by 3 bases and V by 4 bases; bases with no gene match: 3. The germline CDR1 and CDR2 sequences are LNHDA and SQIVND (reference sequence). This CDR3 contains 14 residues. CDR3: CASSKASGTDTQYF. As DNA, the CDR3 is TGTGCCAGTAGTAAGGCTAGCGGGACAGATACGCAGTATTTT.